The present T cell receptor beta chain was sequenced within a study of T cell changes during pregnancy in multiple sclerosis. Assay used: immunoSEQ multiplex PCR; TCRdb lists only in-frame clones, some missing. The sample holds 79,000 or so clones, more than 80% seen once. The V segment lost 6 bases and the J segment 6 bases; nucleotides outside the gene matches: 0. This CDR3 comprises 12 residues. The germline V gene has CDR1 LNHDA and CDR2 SQIVND (reference sequence). The sequencing used CD4+ T cells from peripheral blood mononuclear cells, collected before pregnancy. The TCR comes from a female donor with multiple sclerosis, enrolled in a pregnancy study. This chain links TRBV19 with TRBJ2-3, with 10 bases lining up with TRBD2. The CDR3 region is CASRTSGDTQYF. For the CDR3, the DNA is TGTGCCAGTAGGACTAGCGGGGATACGCAGTATTTT.